The rows below give T cell receptor beta chains drawn from one sample of a study of blood T cell repertoires in COVID-19. The protocol was immunoSEQ multiplex PCR, while the TCRdb copy is restricted to in-frame clones and leaves out a portion. The table lists roughly 460,000 clones, around 90% of them singletons. Material for sequencing was peripheral blood. All receptors come from a man younger than 35 with COVID-19, enrolled during active disease. Each CDR3 is given with its conserved first and last residue. D genes are given only for firm matches. Expanded clones get a size class; other rows say once, few or many, or leave the size out.

TRBJ1-4 | TRBD1 | - | TRBV5-1 | CASRNSGTVNEKLFF | TGCGCCAGCAGAAATTCCGGGACAGTTAATGAAAAACTGTTTTTT
TRBJ2-7 | - | - | TRBV2 | CASSTSDRETFEQYF | -
TRBJ2-3 | - | once | TRBV6-5 | CASTEGGASTDTQYF | TGTGCCAGCACCGAAGGGGGGGCCAGCACAGATACGCAGTATTTT
TRBJ2-7 | - | - | TRBV5-4 | CASSLDVRAYEQYF | TGTGCCAGCAGCTTGGATGTCAGGGCATACGAGCAGTACTTC
TRBJ1-1 | - | - | TRBV5-4 | CASSPGGVWVNTEAFF | TGTGCCAGCAGCCCTGGAGGTGTATGGGTGAACACTGAAGCTTTCTTT
TRBJ1-6 | - | - | TRBV6-5 | CASRGGIDSPLHF | TGTGCCAGCAGGGGAGGGATCGATTCACCCCTCCACTTT
TRBJ2-2 | TRBD1 | once | TRBV29-1 | CSVRRQGTGTGELFF | TGCAGCGTTAGAAGACAGGGGACTGGCACCGGGGAGCTGTTTTTT
TRBJ1-1 | - | - | TRBV7-9 | CASSRTGGAFTEAFF | TGTGCCAGCAGTAGGACGGGGGGCGCGTTCACTGAAGCTTTCTTT
TRBJ2-7 | - | - | TRBV3-1/TRBV3-2 | CASSWQYEQYF | TGTGCCAGCAGTTGGCAGTACGAGCAGTACTTC
TRBJ1-3 | - | - | TRBV1 | CTSSHLQARSGNTIYF | TGCACCAGCAGCCACTTACAGGCCCGCTCTGGAAACACCATATATTTT
TRBJ1-2 | - | few | TRBV6-2/TRBV6-3 | CASSYSENYGYTF | TGTGCCAGCAGTTACTCAGAGAACTATGGCTACACCTTC
TRBJ2-6 | - | - | TRBV27 | CASTEVGSGANVLTF | TGTGCCAGCACCGAGGTGGGCTCTGGGGCCAACGTCCTGACTTTC
TRBJ2-2 | - | few | TRBV7-9 | CASSFSQNTGELFF | TGTGCCAGCAGCTTCTCACAGAACACCGGGGAGCTGTTTTTT
TRBJ2-7 | - | - | TRBV29-1 | CSVEAGTLYEQYF | TGCAGCGTTGAAGCGGGTACTCTCTACGAGCAGTACTTC
TRBJ2-1 | - | - | TRBV2 | CASSSDRGEQFF | TGTGCCAGCTCATCCGACCGGGGTGAGCAGTTCTTC
TRBJ1-1 | TRBD1 | - | TRBV25-1 | CASKGQGDFTEAFF | TGTGCCAGCAAGGGACAGGGTGATTTCACTGAAGCTTTCTTT
TRBJ1-5 | - | - | TRBV11-2 | CASSLDYDQPQHF | TGTGCCAGCAGCTTAGATTATGATCAGCCCCAGCATTTT
TRBJ2-7 | - | - | TRBV3-1/TRBV3-2 | CASSLTGQSLGYEQYF | TGTGCCAGCAGCCTTACTGGACAGTCCCTAGGGTACGAGCAGTACTTC
TRBJ2-1 | - | - | TRBV6-6 | CASSPSKTVYNEQFF | TGTGCCAGCAGTCCCTCGAAGACAGTCTACAATGAGCAGTTCTTC
TRBJ2-1 | TRBD2 | - | TRBV5-1 | CASSVGLAGEEQFF | TGCGCCAGCAGCGTGGGACTAGCGGGAGAAGAGCAGTTCTTC
TRBJ2-3 | TRBD2 | once | TRBV5-4 | CASRQGTSGGVDTQYF | TGTGCCAGCAGGCAAGGGACTAGCGGGGGTGTAGATACGCAGTATTTT
TRBJ2-7 | TRBD2 | - | TRBV11-2 | CASSLRYYPLAGGSEQYF | TGTGCCAGCAGCTTACGTTACTATCCCTTAGCGGGGGGGTCGGAGCAGTACTTC
TRBJ2-1 | - | - | TRBV27 | CASSLSGPQFF | TGTGCCAGCAGTTTAAGCGGACCACAGTTCTTC
TRBJ2-7 | TRBD1 | - | TRBV7-9 | CASSQSVGTDLAHEQYF | TGTGCCAGCAGCCAATCGGTTGGGACAGACCTTGCGCACGAGCAGTACTTC
TRBJ2-1 | - | - | TRBV7-2 | CASSFAGLFNEQFF | TGTGCCAGCAGCTTCGCGGGTTTGTTCAATGAGCAGTTCTTC
TRBJ1-5 | - | - | TRBV6-1 | CASSEVGDSWYPQHF | TGTGCCAGCAGTGAAGTCGGCGACAGCTGGTATCCCCAGCATTTT
TRBJ1-6 | - | - | TRBV6-6 | CASSYSETLWPLHF | TGTGCCAGCAGTTACTCCGAGACATTATGGCCCCTCCACTTT
TRBJ2-4 | TRBD2 | - | TRBV19 | CASISGGAKNIQYF | TGTGCCAGCATTAGCGGGGGGGCCAAAAACATTCAGTACTTC
TRBJ2-7 | TRBD1 | - | TRBV5-1 | CASSLGDRAVNEQYF | TGCGCCAGCAGCTTGGGGGACAGGGCTGTGAACGAGCAGTACTTC
TRBJ2-5 | TRBD2 | - | TRBV6-1 | CASSEWVLAGGETQYF | TGTGCCAGCAGTGAATGGGTCCTAGCGGGGGGCGAGACCCAGTACTTC
TRBJ2-6 | TRBD1 | - | TRBV9 | CASSVTGAGANVLTF | TGTGCCAGCAGCGTGACAGGGGCTGGGGCCAACGTCCTGACTTTC
TRBJ2-2 | TRBD1 | - | TRBV19 | CASMLGQGWTGELFF | TGTGCCAGTATGCTGGGACAGGGGTGGACCGGGGAGCTGTTTTTT
TRBJ2-3 | TRBD2 | - | TRBV27 | CASSLRSSGVTTDTQYF | TGTGCCAGCAGTTTACGATCTAGCGGGGTTACCACAGATACGCAGTATTTT
TRBJ2-2 | TRBD2 | few | TRBV5-4 | CASSPERGTAGELFF | TGTGCCAGCAGCCCGGAGCGGGGGACCGCCGGGGAGCTGTTTTTT
TRBJ2-7 | TRBD2 | - | TRBV18 | CASSRQGLAQTVSYEQYF | TGTGCCAGCTCACGCCAAGGACTAGCGCAAACCGTTTCCTACGAGCAGTACTTC
TRBJ2-5 | TRBD2 | once | TRBV5-1 | CASSVAGVRETQYF | TGCGCCAGCTCGGTAGCGGGGGTACGTGAGACCCAGTACTTC
TRBJ2-1 | TRBD1 | - | TRBV6-5 | CASRTNQGDEQFF | TGTGCCAGCAGGACAAACCAGGGGGATGAGCAGTTCTTC
TRBJ1-4 | - | - | TRBV11-3 | CASTNTGRGEKLFF | TGTGCCAGCACCAATACAGGGAGAGGTGAAAAACTGTTTTTT
TRBJ1-3 | TRBD1 | - | TRBV18 | CASSPTVLTGTGNTIYF | TGTGCCAGCTCACCCACGGTCTTGACAGGGACTGGAAACACCATATATTTT
TRBJ1-1 | TRBD1 | - | TRBV6-5 | CASSPPGQMNTEAFF | TGTGCCAGCAGTCCCCCGGGACAGATGAACACTGAAGCTTTCTTT
TRBJ2-7 | - | - | TRBV7-6 | CARDRSSYEQYF | TGTGCCAGAGACAGGAGCTCCTACGAGCAGTACTTC
TRBJ2-6 | - | - | TRBV11-3 | CASSPLLRGGANVLTF | TGTGCCAGCAGCCCCTTGCTACGGGGAGGGGCCAACGTCCTGACTTTC
TRBJ2-7 | TRBD1 | - | TRBV11-2 | CASTTGDVQYF | TGTGCCAGCACGACAGGGGACGTTCAGTACTTC
TRBJ2-2 | TRBD1 | - | TRBV2 | CASSGQGVDGELFF | TGTGCCAGCAGTGGACAGGGGGTGGACGGGGAGCTGTTTTTT
TRBJ2-3 | TRBD2 | - | TRBV6-5 | CASSQGTSGPDTQYF | TGTGCCAGCAGTCAGGGGACTAGCGGACCCGATACGCAGTATTTT
TRBJ1-2 | - | - | TRBV10-3 | CAISGGGSPEAYGYTF | TGTGCCATCAGTGGGGGTGGGTCCCCGGAGGCCTATGGCTACACCTTC
TRBJ2-1 | TRBD1 | - | TRBV6-4 | CASSGTGGSYNEQFF | TGTGCCAGCAGTGGGACAGGGGGCTCCTACAATGAGCAGTTCTTC
TRBJ2-2 | - | - | TRBV9 | CASSVGELYTGELFF | TGTGCCAGCAGCGTAGGGGAGTTGTACACCGGGGAGCTGTTTTTT
TRBJ1-6 | TRBD1 | - | TRBV27 | CASSRDRESPLHF | TGTGCCAGCAGTAGGGACAGGGAATCACCCCTCCACTTT
TRBJ2-7 | - | - | TRBV12-3/TRBV12-4 | CASSLGGPYEQYF | TGTGCCAGCAGTTTAGGCGGCCCCTACGAGCAGTACTTC
TRBJ2-7 | - | - | TRBV7-2 | CASSRMDSFPGQYEQYF | TGTGCCAGCAGCAGAATGGACAGTTTTCCCGGCCAGTACGAGCAGTACTTC
TRBJ2-6 | - | once | TRBV6-4 | CASSDTGGANVLTF | TGTGCCAGCAGTGACACTGGTGGGGCCAACGTCCTGACTTTC